This T cell receptor beta chain was identified during a study of T-cell reconstitution after alpha-beta-depleted transplantation in children. General study findings and limits: Counts and diversity of T cells one year after transplant came mostly from newly produced T cells. Surviving recipient T cells and thymic progenitors accounted for the high day-60 TCRbeta diversity observed in some patients. The origin of alpha-beta T cells about two months after transplant was reportedly several hundred expanded graft clones.

Preparation of the TCRbeta library involved a method that used unique molecular identifiers. TCRdb ran MiXCR on the PCR reads and lists one entry per CDR3 protein. There are more than 500,000 distinct CDR3 sequences in the sample; approximately 10% occur only once, and 14% lies in the top ten. This clonotype appeared a few times. Its antigen remains unknown. CDR1 is SGHAT and CDR2 is FQNNGV in the germline V gene. V gave up 4 bases and J gave up 5 bases, with 15 bases separating them. This CDR3 region has 15 residues. The sequence derives from a female patient aged 2 to 10 who had a stem cell transplant for aplastic anemia, so the T cells may come from the graft donor. V usage is TRBV11-2 and J usage is TRBJ2-1; D possibly matches TRBD1 or TRBD2 (5 bases each). The material was PBMCs, mostly from graft donor cells, obtained 180 days after TCRalphabeta/CD19-depleted stem cell transplant. The CDR3 here is CASSSYGTHHNEQFF. As DNA, the CDR3 is TGTGCCAGCAGCTCTTACGGGACCCATCACAATGAGCAGTTCTTC. Complete variable domain (other parts from reference TRBV11-2 and TRBJ2-1): EAGVAQSPRYKIIEKRQSVAFWCNPISGHATLYWYQQILGQGPKLLIQFQNNGVVDDSQLPKDRFSAERLKGVDSTLKIQPAKLEDSAVYLCASSSYGTHHNEQFFGPGTRLTVL.